This T cell receptor (beta chain) was found in a study of identical twins (dated by TCRdb to the mid-2010s). General notes on the study: To test whether fetal clonotypes persist, the study used deep sequencing on TCR alpha and beta repertoires from monozygotic twins, unrelated adults of various ages, and cord blood. Replicate twin experiments were performed at different times using different library preparation protocols to rule out contamination.

Study-level results and caveats: In beta out-of-frame sequences, excess twin sharing was weaker, because having fewer shared sequences lowered the signal-to-noise ratio. Zero-insertion analyses could be partly confounded by invariant T cells such as MAIT and iNKT, though diverse VJ usage argued against such confounding for most clonotypes. Out-of-frame TCR alpha sequences shared between twins showed an excess of low generation-probability sequences compared with coincidental sharing between unrelated individuals. Abundant cord blood beta clonotypes carried fewer insertions; young adult naive repertoires showed a weaker similar trend, while memory repertoires showed none. In monozygotic twins, recombination models systematically underestimated out-of-frame TCR alpha sharing, but the models matched the sharing seen between unrelated individuals. Because the same donors could not be followed over many years, the conclusions relied on cross-sectional statistical analysis.

The library was produced with 5' RACE. The reads were generated on an Illumina HiSeq 2000. Template switching introduced a universal primer binding site; the final cDNA contained a unique molecular identifier, enabling accurate counting of TCR cDNA molecules. First-strand cDNA for TCR alpha and beta chains was synthesized from specific primers in the conserved constant-segment region. To control for contamination, each cDNA library was double barcoded with a SMART-Mk sample barcode plus Illumina barcodes. TruSeq adapter sequences and Illumina sample barcodes were added in two successive PCR steps. The TCR alpha and beta cDNA libraries were sequenced on the Illumina HiSeq platform using custom primers. In the authors' own workflow: MiGEC processed the raw reads to extract unique molecular identifiers, while MiXCR was used to determine the CDR3 positions. For each individual, recombination models were inferred using an EM algorithm with the repgenHMM and IGoR tools. Shared clonotypes were analyzed with the tcR package in R, and sharing was normalized by the product of cloneset sizes. Out-of-frame nonproductive sequences were analyzed to study raw recombination free of thymic and clonal selection effects. TCRdb ran its own pipeline on the public reads, namely fastp trimming at Q25 and MiXCR clone calling, and kept in-frame beta chains. CDR3 protein duplicates are merged, each entry listing the most common genes and DNA. TCRdb's processing, not the authors', yielded these V and J calls. The sample yields hundreds of thousands of distinct CDR3 sequences; around 6% were counted once. 1.5% to 2% of the sample goes to the ten largest clones.

Trimming removed 5 bases from V and 10 bases from J, leaving 12 bases between the germline ends. In the germline V gene, CDR1 corresponds to SGHAT and CDR2 to FQNNGV. Its CDR3 holds 12 amino acids, cysteine through phenylalanine. Of the read, only the CDR3 DNA is kept; its 36 bases are in frame from base 1. This clonotype was found many times. This receptor's antigen is unknown. Nothing much larger sits one base from this clone, and base qualities are not available. Only healthy Caucasian donors were included. The study also sequenced three unrelated non-twin adults: a male aged 18 to 29, a male aged 50 to 59 and a female aged 50 to 59. Miltenyi CD45RO+ enrichment and human naive T-cell isolation kits were used to isolate memory (CD45RO+) and naive T cells from PBMC.

Specimen: naive T cells sorted from blood. The meaning of the sample's cell subset or site label: cells isolated with a human naive T-cell isolation kit. This clonotype originated in a man between 18 and 35 years old in good health. The chain is assembled from TRBV11-2 and TRBJ2-1, with the D gene too uncertain to name. The DNA sequence follows: TGTGCCAGCAGCCTGATCGACTGGGAGCAGTTCTTC. Its amino acids are CASSLIDWEQFF.